These 22 T cell receptor beta chains originate from one sample sequenced in a study of PD-L1 blockade in urothelial cancer. Sequenced by immunoSEQ multiplex PCR; TCRdb stores in-frame clones only, minus some. The sample has 35,000 to 45,000 clones, approximately 77% seen once. The sequencing here drew on PBMCs, taken around atezolizumab (anti-PD-L1) treatment. The receptor source for this set is a man in his 70s with urothelial cancer.

CDR3 residues: CASSLFSSGIRKDTQYF. The CDR3 coding sequence is TGTGCCAGCAGTTTATTCTCTAGCGGGATTCGAAAAGATACGCAGTATTTT. The V call is TRBV28, the J call TRBJ2-3, with TRBD2 matching 9 bases. CDR3 length equals 17 residues. Germline values: CDR1 MDHEN, CDR2 SYDVKM. V lost 1 base and J lost 5; bases outside the gene matches: 10.

The chain carries TRBV28 and TRBJ1-1; possibly TRBD1 for D (6 bases). The CDR3 spans 16 residues. Trimming pared 1 base from V and 1 base from J, leaving 13 bases between. Germline V gene lookup returns CDR1 MDHEN and CDR2 SYDVKM. DNA of the CDR3: TGTGCCAGCAGTTTATTTCCTAGGACAGCGAACACTGAAGCTTTCTTT. The encoded protein is CASSLFPRTANTEAFF.

The V gene is TRBV18, the J gene TRBJ2-3, with 11 bases lining up with TRBD2. Germline trimming cut 6 bases from V and 0 bases from J; bases unmatched to any gene: 17. CDR3 size: 20 residues. CDR1 KGHSH and CDR2 LQKENI come from the germline V gene. The CDR3 coding sequence is TGTGCCAGCTCGCCTACCCGGATACTAGCGGGAGAGGGGAGCACAGATACGCAGTATTTT. Translated, it gives CASSPTRILAGEGSTDTQYF.

The chain combines TRBV4-1 with TRBJ2-4; TRBD1 aligns across 10 bases. The CDR3 contains 16 residues. Germline CDR1 MGHRA, CDR2 YSYEKL. V was pared by 5 bases and J by 1 base, with 5 bases of the junction left unmatched. CDR3 in amino acids: CASSAGTGEAKNIQYF. CDR3 DNA: TGCGCCAGCAGCGCCGGGACAGGGGAGGCCAAAAACATTCAGTACTTC.

The J gene is TRBJ2-3, the V gene TRBV12-5, with 8 bases matching TRBD2. CDR3 length: 20 residues. The germline V gene encodes CDR1 LGHNT and CDR2 FRNRAP. Trimming took 0 bases from V and 1 from J; bases not matched to a gene: 15. The CDR3 is CASGLVPVGRVKLGTDTQYF. The CDR3 DNA reads TGTGCTAGTGGTTTGGTACCCGTCGGGAGGGTCAAATTGGGCACAGATACGCAGTATTTT.

This sequence joins TRBV20-1 and TRBJ1-1; D remains ambiguous. The CDR3 consists of 11 residues. Deletions cut 3 bases from V and 8 bases from J, with 10 bases between. Germline V gene sequence: CDR1 DFQATT, CDR2 SNEGSKA (reference sequence). The DNA of the CDR3 is TGCAGTGCTAGTTCGAACTACGAAGCTTTCTTT. Translating it yields CSASSNYEAFF.

V usage is TRBV6-5 and J usage is TRBJ2-1, with D possibly TRBD2 on 6 matching bases. The CDR3 totals 14 residues. V was trimmed by 0 bases and J by 13 bases, leaving 16 bases between them. Per germline, CDR1 MNHEY and CDR2 SVGAGI. The CDR3 loop reads CASSYSRPGDGQFF. CDR3 in DNA: TGTGCCAGCAGTTACTCTCGCCCGGGGGACGGCCAGTTCTTC.

The rearrangement links TRBV15 to TRBJ2-1; D not certain. Germline V gene data show CDR1 as LNHNV and CDR2 as YYDKDF (reference sequence). The V and J ends lost 0 bases and 5 bases respectively, with 5 bases between them. CDR3 length: 13 amino acids. CDR3 loop: CATSRDRDNEQFF. Written as DNA, the CDR3 is TGTGCCACCAGCAGAGATCGCGACAATGAGCAGTTCTTC. Complete variable domain (other parts from reference TRBV15 and TRBJ2-1): DAMVIQNPRYQVTQFGKPVTLSCSQTLNHNVMYWYQQKSSQAPKLLFHYYDKDFNNEADTPDNFQSRRPNTSFCFLDIRSPGLGDTAMYLCATSRDRDNEQFFGPGTRLTVL.

V gene TRBV30 combines with J gene TRBJ1-1; TRBD1 is a possible D gene (5 bases). Germline V gives CDR1 GTSNPN, CDR2 SVGIG (reference sequence). The CDR3 contains 13 residues. V gave up 3 bases and J gave up 5 bases, with 13 bases separating them. The CDR3: CAWSAGFGTEAFF. CDR3 DNA: TGTGCCTGGAGCGCAGGGTTTGGAACTGAAGCTTTCTTT.

The V call is TRBV18, the J call TRBJ2-3; 10 bases align to TRBD2. The CDR3 is 15 amino acids. Germline assignment: CDR1 KGHSH and CDR2 LQKENI. Germline trimming cut 8 bases from V and 2 bases from J; bases unmatched to any gene: 7. In DNA form, the CDR3 reads TGTGCCAGCGCCGAACTAGCGGGGTACACAGATACGCAGTATTTT. Translated, it gives CASAELAGYTDTQYF.

The chain combines TRBV21-1 with TRBJ2-7; the table calls TRBD1, which could not be checked here. TRBV21-1 has pseudogene status. The length of the CDR3 is 15 residues. CDR3 protein: CASSLRTAQTYEQYF. The DNA of the CDR3 is TGTGCCAGCAGCCTCCGGACAGCGCAGACCTACGAGCAGTACTTC.

The chain uses TRBV23-1 and TRBJ1-4, with a possible D match to TRBD1 (6 bases). TRBV23-1 is classed as an ORF, of uncertain function. The CDR3 consists of 15 residues. V was pared by 0 bases and J by 8 bases, with 13 bases between. DNA for the CDR3: TGCGCCAGCAGTCAATCCCGCAGGGGCAACGAAAAACTGTTTTTT. Its translation is CASSQSRRGNEKLFF.

The chain carries TRBV19 and TRBJ1-2; D uncertain. Germline CDR1 and CDR2: LNHDA and SQIVND (reference sequence). The CDR3 sequence is 13 residues long. The V and J ends lost 3 bases and 4 bases respectively, with 9 bases between them. The CDR3 loop is CASSMFGPYGYTF. In DNA, the CDR3 is TGTGCCAGTAGTATGTTTGGCCCCTATGGCTACACCTTC. The full variable domain, in which reference TRBV19 and TRBJ1-2 provide the parts outside the CDR3, is DGGITQSPKYLFRKEGQNVTLSCEQNLNHDAMYWYRQDPGQGLRLIYYSQIVNDFQKGDIAEGYSVSREKKESFPLTVTSAQKNPTAFYLCASSMFGPYGYTFGSGTRLTVV.

J is TRBJ2-7 and V is TRBV5-6; TRBD1 agrees at 9 bases. Germline V gene data show CDR1 as SGHDT and CDR2 as YYEEEE. The CDR3 is 17 residues long. V lost 4 bases and J lost 3; bases outside the gene matches: 14. DNA for the CDR3: TGTGCCAGCAGCCTGTGGTACCGGGACAGGGAGTTCTACGAGCAGTACTTC. This codes for CASSLWYRDREFYEQYF.

V is TRBV6-6 and J is TRBJ1-1, with D possibly matching TRBD1 (5 bases). The CDR3 is 12 residues long. Deletions cut 9 bases from V and 3 bases from J, with 11 bases between. Germline V lookup: CDR1 MNHNY, CDR2 SVGAGI (reference sequence). The CDR3 nucleotides read TGTGCCAGTCGGACGGGGGACACTGAAGCTTTCTTT. Its protein is CASRTGDTEAFF.

J is TRBJ2-1 and V is TRBV2; 7 bases map to TRBD2. The V gene end was trimmed by 8 bases and the J gene end by 4 bases; junction bases not matched to a gene: 11. This CDR3 comprises 15 residues. Looked up from germline, CDR1 is SNHLY and CDR2 is FYNNEI. CDR3 DNA sequence: TGTGCCAGCTCACCCCGGGGGGACCTTTACAATGAGCAGTTCTTC. Its protein product is CASSPRGDLYNEQFF.

V is TRBV30 and J is TRBJ1-5, with a weak D call TRBD1 (6 bases). The CDR3 totals 13 residues. Deletions cut 3 bases from V and 4 bases from J, with 10 bases between. Germline CDR1 is GTSNPN and CDR2 is SVGIG (reference sequence). Written as DNA, the CDR3 is TGTGCCTGGAGGGGGGACATTAATCAGCCCCAGCATTTT. This encodes CAWRGDINQPQHF.

V gene TRBV5-4 combines with J gene TRBJ2-5; tentatively, D is TRBD2 (6 bases). The CDR3 consists of 17 residues. The germline V gene has CDR1 SGHNT and CDR2 YYREEE (reference sequence). V was shortened by 3 bases and J by 0 bases, with 18 bases between the two germline ends. The CDR3 protein is CASSSQVGREYQETQYF. CDR3 nucleotides: TGTGCCAGCAGCTCACAAGTAGGACGGGAGTACCAAGAGACCCAGTACTTC.

As for this clone: The junction departs from the called germline gene at one end, perhaps through a read error. The chain's CDR3 is CVSRVPGQSQHF. Written as DNA, the CDR3 is TGTGTCAGCAGGGTCCCGGGACAGTCCCAGCATTTT. This chain connects TRBV28 to TRBJ1-5, with TRBD1 identical over 7 bases. Germline CDR1 reads MDHEN; CDR2 reads SYDVKM. The CDR3 consists of 12 residues. The variable domain in full, with the rest retrieved from reference TRBV28 and TRBJ1-5, is DVKVTQSSRYLVKRTGEKVFLECVQDMDHENMFWYRQDPGLGLRLIYFSYDVKMKEKGDIPEGYSVSREKKERFSLILESASTNQTSMYLCVSRVPGQSQHFGDGTRLSIL.

V usage is TRBV29-1 and J usage is TRBJ2-7, with 7 bases lining up with TRBD1. V trimming: 6 bases; J trimming: 10 bases; junction bases outside the gene matches: 15. Germline V gene sequence: CDR1 SQVTM, CDR2 ANQGSEA. This CDR3 is built from 13 residues. The DNA of the CDR3 is TGCAGCGTCCTACTTACGGTAGACAGGGTACAGTACTTC. Its protein is CSVLLTVDRVQYF.

V gene TRBV2 combines with J gene TRBJ1-2; D possibly corresponds to TRBD1 (6 bases). Between the trimmed V and J ends, which lost 4 bases and 0 bases, there was a span of 6 bases. Germline lookup yields CDR1 SNHLY and CDR2 FYNNEI. The CDR3 runs to 13 residues. The CDR3 DNA is TGTGCCAGCAGTGGGACAGCTAACTATGGCTACACCTTC. Protein product: CASSGTANYGYTF.

The CDR3 coding sequence is TGTGCCAGCAGCTCCTCAGGCGGGGGTGGCTACACCTTC. It specifies CASSSSGGGGYTF. V and J are TRBV6-5 and TRBJ1-2; perhaps TRBD1 as D (5 bases). The CDR3 extends over 13 amino acids. Germline lookup yields CDR1 MNHEY and CDR2 SVGAGI. V was cut by 6 bases and J by 7 bases, with 15 bases left in between.